Listed here are 12 T cell receptor beta chains from one sample, sequenced in a study of CD8 T cells in ankylosing spondylitis. General study results and limits: Characteristic, it appeared, of ankylosing spondylitis blood was a TCR beta motif of about eight highly homologous variants.

Each CDR3 protein gets one entry after TCRdb re-called the 5' RACE reads with MiXCR. Of under 950,000 distinct CDR3 sequences detected, around 17% appear once; the ten largest clones hold under 20%. Antigens for these TCRs are unknown. Specimen: blood, either unsorted or a sorted T cell fraction (not recorded which). Every receptor here comes from a male donor with ankylosing spondylitis.

The rearrangement joins TRBV13 to TRBJ2-3, with 7 bases matching TRBD2. CDR1 is PRHDT and CDR2 is FYEKMQ in the germline V gene (reference sequence). The CDR3 consists of 15 residues. The ends lost 4 bases at V and 1 base at J; junction bases unmatched: 5. CDR3: CASSSTLAGTDTQYF. CDR3 sequence (DNA): TGTGCCAGCAGCTCGACGCTAGCGGGCACAGATACGCAGTATTTT.

The chain is built from TRBV29-1 and TRBJ2-1; the match to TRBD1 covers 10 bases. Germline V gene sequence: CDR1 SQVTM, CDR2 ANQGSEA. CDR3 length: 15 amino acids. The junction had 7 bases not matched to a gene; V was cut back by 4 bases and J by 4 bases. The CDR3 sequence: CSVVRQGARYNEQFF. CDR3 coding DNA: TGCAGCGTTGTCAGACAGGGGGCGCGGTACAATGAGCAGTTCTTC.

V is TRBV4-1 and J is TRBJ1-1; 8 bases align to TRBD1. V lost 11 bases and J lost 7; bases outside the gene matches: 6. In germline, CDR1 is MGHRA, CDR2 YSYEKL. The CDR3 is 11 amino acids. The CDR3 region has the DNA TGCGCCTGTACAGGGGGGGGTGAAGCTTTCTTT. This encodes CACTGGGEAFF.

The chain's CDR3 is CASSQGQGALEQYF. CDR3 coding DNA: TGCGCCAGCAGCCAAGGGCAGGGGGCTCTCGAGCAGTACTTC. The rearrangement links TRBV4-3 to TRBJ2-7; TRBD1 matches 8 bases. CDR1 is LGHNA and CDR2 is YSLEER in the germline V gene. This CDR3 has 14 residues. With 1 base clipped from V and 6 bases from J, the junction kept 5 bases outside the gene matches.

The rearrangement joins TRBV20-1 to TRBJ2-7, with 9 bases aligning to TRBD1. This CDR3 is 14 amino acids long. The germline V gene has CDR1 DFQATT and CDR2 SNEGSKA (reference sequence). J gave up 1 base and V 6 bases, and 7 bases lay outside the gene matches. DNA for the CDR3: TGCAGTGCGTGGGACAGGGTTGTTTCCTACGAGCAGTACTTC. Protein sequence: CSAWDRVVSYEQYF.

The chain couples TRBV27 to TRBJ1-2; perhaps TRBD1 as D (6 bases). V shed 3 bases and J shed 2 bases, with 10 bases lying between them. The CDR3 loop spans 14 amino acids. Germline V gene lookup returns CDR1 MNHEY and CDR2 SMNVEV (reference sequence). In DNA, the CDR3 is TGTGCCAGCAGTTTTCTAGGACAGAACTATGGCTACACCTTC. Protein product: CASSFLGQNYGYTF.

The chain carries TRBV27 and TRBJ2-1, with TRBD1 as a possible D gene (6 bases). Germline V gene lookup returns CDR1 MNHEY and CDR2 SMNVEV (reference sequence). V was shortened by 4 bases and J by 5 bases, with 21 bases between the two germline ends. This CDR3 has 17 residues. CDR3 DNA: TGTGCCAGCAGTTCACCCCGGACAGAAAGGGTCCACAATGAGCAGTTCTTC. Protein: CASSSPRTERVHNEQFF.

The J gene is TRBJ1-5, the V gene TRBV12-3 or TRBV12-4, with D perhaps TRBD1 (5 bases). Between the trimmed V and J ends, which lost 6 bases and 6 bases, there was a span of 9 bases. This CDR3 has 12 residues. This CDR3 is CASSKDSQPQHF. CDR3 nucleotide sequence: TGTGCCAGCAGCAAAGACAGTCAGCCCCAGCATTTT.

This sequence joins TRBV11-2 and TRBJ2-1; 7 nucleotides align to TRBD2. CDR3 size: 15 residues. Germline-derived CDR1 and CDR2 are SGHAT and FQNNGV. V trimming: 5 bases; J trimming: 6 bases; junction bases outside the gene matches: 10. CDR3 coding DNA: TGTGCCAGCAGCCCACGGGGGGAGACGGGCAATGAGCAGTTCTTC. Amino acids: CASSPRGETGNEQFF.

This clonotype was seen repeatedly, ten times or more. The chain recombines TRBV5-1 with TRBJ2-5; unclear D gene. Trimming left V 1 base short and J 0 bases short, with 4 bases between. Germline assignment: CDR1 SGHRS and CDR2 YFSETQ. The CDR3 has 13 residues. The CDR3 DNA reads as TGCGCCAGCAGCTTGCAGTACCAAGAGACCCAGTACTTC. Amino acid sequence: CASSLQYQETQYF.

The table lists this clonotype with a few counts. The chain recombines TRBV27 with TRBJ1-4; 9 nucleotides agree with TRBD1. Unmatched junction bases numbered 12, after V lost 4 bases and J lost 6 bases. CDR3 length equals 17 residues. Germline CDR1 is MNHEY and CDR2 is SMNVEV (reference sequence). The CDR3 sequence is CASSSTGGRRIDEKLFF. The CDR3 bases are TGTGCCAGCAGTTCCACAGGGGGCAGGAGGATCGATGAAAAACTGTTTTTT. The entire variable domain, with the rest obtained from reference TRBV27 and TRBJ1-4, is as follows: EAQVTQNPRYLITVTGKKLTVTCSQNMNHEYMSWYRQDPGLGLRQIYYSMNVEVTDKGDVPEGYKVSRKEKRNFPLILESPSPNQTSLYFCASSSTGGRRIDEKLFFGSGTQLSVL.

The genes are TRBV20-1 and TRBJ2-5; no reliable D call. The V gene lost 5 bases and the J gene lost 1 base, with 14 bases spanning the gap. CDR3 length: 14 residues. Germline-derived CDR1 and CDR2 are DFQATT and SNEGSKA (reference sequence). The CDR3 protein is CSALAEYFQETQYF. CDR3 DNA: TGCAGTGCTCTGGCCGAATACTTCCAAGAGACCCAGTACTTC.